The entry below gives a single T cell receptor beta chain sequence along with its context. This clone was counted only a few times. The clone's antigen remains unknown. The record has no base qualities; no much larger clone is one base away. Each donor gave one peripheral blood draw, roughly 120 mL on average, collected into heparinised tubes. A BD FACSAria II was used to sort naive, central memory, regulatory and stem cell-like memory CD4+ T cells with a panel that included CD45RO, CCR7, CD25, CD127, CD95 and CD27. Purity was above 95% for every sorted population. PBMCs were separated immediately by Lymphoprep density gradient centrifugation and were stained directly, without being cultured. So that batch effects would be minimized, each experiment stained and sorted samples in pairs, pairing one healthy donor with one patient. The CDR3 spans 12 residues, from the cysteine through the phenylalanine. Only CDR3 DNA remains: 36 bases, in frame from the first base. V loses 4 bases of germline sequence and J loses 2 bases, and the interval between the two ends is 4 bases. According to the germline V gene, CDR1 reads KGHSH and CDR2 reads LQKENI.

The data are from a study of beta chain features in type 1 diabetes (dated by TCRdb to the late 2010s). For the wider study: Patients and healthy donors did not differ in mean age, gender distribution, total cell number or subset yield. A total of roughly 98,000,000 sorted cells were examined across all samples, and RNA yield correlated strongly with the number of cells per subset. The study compared the TCRB repertoires of sorted circulating CD4+ T cell subsets in recently diagnosed type 1 diabetes patients with those in matched healthy donors. Whereas all 30 or so donors provided naive and central memory subsets, regulatory and stem cell-like memory subsets were isolated from just 8 patients and about eight healthy donors.

Results the study describes overall, beyond this receptor: Fewer insertions and more nucleotide deletions at VDJ recombination sites were observed in patients with type 1 diabetes, implying thymic rearrangement abnormalities. Type 1 diabetes patients showed a moderate but significant shortening of TCRB CDR3 length in all four CD4+ subsets. Because cDNA rather than genomic DNA was sequenced, highly expressing activated cells could have been over-represented, although no difference in activation and CD3 levels was found between groups. PCR may preferentially amplify shorter templates, but because patient and control samples were amplified and corrected together, any resulting skew would affect both groups equally. Only small numbers of individuals were included in the HLA sub-analyses, which left unresolved whether HLA type had any influence on TCRB rearrangement. Naive, central memory and regulatory TCRB repertoires appeared more similar among patients than among healthy donors.

The entire isolated RNA was reverse transcribed using the High Capacity cDNA Reverse Transcription Kit, and thus expressed TCRB transcripts were sequenced. Deep immunoSEQ sequencing was applied to naive, central memory and regulatory T cell samples, giving an average of roughly 3.5 million total reads per sample. Sorted cells were lysed in RLT buffer, and RNA was extracted using DNase-treated RNeasy Micro or Mini kits according to cell number. To prevent cross-contamination, every cell subset was processed on its own, while patient and healthy donor samples were processed together. Using the immunoSEQ multiplex PCR, TCRB sequences were amplified from cDNA into 87-bp fragments spanning the CDR3 region. Amplicons were sequenced on the Illumina HiSeq platform. Per the original workflow: Synthetic template baselines were used to correct PCR bias computationally, reads within Hamming distance 2 were collapsed, and singletons that could not be merged were discarded. Reads were aligned to IMGT to assign V, D and J genes, CDR3 length, and insertions or deletions at six rearrangement sites. Within each subset, clonotype counts were normalized to sorted cell number, after which true diversity and Gini coefficients were computed with the tcR R package. The overlap coefficient, calculated on TCRB nucleotide sequences, was used to quantify repertoire sharing. As a proxy for the pre-selection repertoire, out-of-frame TCRB sequences from naive cells were analyzed. As stored in TCRdb, this immuneACCESS dataset retains in-frame rearrangements with V and J assigned. A fraction of the clones does not appear; measured against another copy, unresolved V genes explain less than half of the discrepancy, and the remainder lacks a known reason. That table gives V, J and clone size, and the DNA gave D and trimming. In all, the sample holds about half a million clones, and about an eighth of those were seen once. 0.045% to 0.06% of the sample goes to the ten largest clones.

Material: naive CD4+ T cells from blood. In light of the paper, this sample's cell subset or site label describes: true naive CD4+ T cells. This TCR derives from a woman aged 18-35 years in good health. The chain was built from TRBV18 and TRBJ2-3; there is no confident call for the D gene. The CDR3 corresponds to CASSQFTDTQYF. The nucleotides are TGTGCCAGCTCACAGTTCACAGATACGCAGTATTTT.